These 10 T cell receptor beta chains originate from one sample sequenced in a study of blood T cell repertoires in COVID-19. Using immunoSEQ multiplex PCR, the repertoire was profiled, and TCRdb retains in-frame clones only, with some absent. In the table there are some 260,000 clones, roughly 84% of which are singletons. Specimen: peripheral blood. Receptor source: a woman aged 35 to 49 with active or convalescent COVID-19.

The chain carries TRBV3-1 (or the pseudogene TRBV3-2) and TRBJ2-3; D is perhaps TRBD2 (6 bases). The CDR3 consists of 14 residues. V was trimmed by 1 base and J by 5 bases, leaving 10 bases between them. Germline CDR1 and CDR2: LGHDT and YNNKEL (reference sequence). The CDR3 sequence: CASSQGYGGDTQYF. Written as DNA, the CDR3 is TGTGCCAGCAGCCAAGGATACGGGGGAGATACGCAGTATTTT.

There are a few counts of this clone. The chain carries TRBV7-2 and TRBJ1-2; D call uncertain. The V gene lost 5 bases and the J gene lost 2 bases, with 6 bases spanning the gap. This CDR3 contains 12 residues. CDR1 is SGHTA and CDR2 is FQGNSA in the germline V gene. This chain's CDR3 is CASSEGNYGYTF. The CDR3 coding sequence is TGTGCCAGCAGCGAGGGCAACTATGGCTACACCTTC.

This clone has more than one count but fewer than ten. This CDR3 is also generated by other DNA sequences in the sample. CDR3 region: CASSPTGGRQPQHF. The CDR3, as DNA: TGTGCCAGTAGTCCGACAGGGGGACGGCAGCCCCAGCATTTT. The rearrangement links TRBV19 to TRBJ1-5, with 9 bases fitting TRBD1. CDR1 and CDR2 (germline): LNHDA, SQIVND (reference sequence). V gave up 5 bases and J gave up 7 bases; unmatched junction bases: 6. The CDR3 contains 14 residues.

The V gene is TRBV27, the J gene TRBJ2-5; D perhaps matches TRBD2 (7 bases). The CDR3 sequence is 14 residues long. Germline loops: CDR1 MNHEY, CDR2 SMNVEV (reference sequence). The V end lost 8 bases, the J end lost 5 bases, and 18 bases lay between the germline ends. CDR3 loop: CASGLVGGQETQYF. The CDR3 nucleotides are TGTGCCAGCGGCCTAGTGGGGGGGCAGGAGACCCAGTACTTC.

The DNA of the CDR3 is TGTGCCAGCAGCATAGGGACAGACTATGGCTACACCTTC. Translated: CASSIGTDYGYTF. The chain carries TRBV5-5 and TRBJ1-2; 7 nucleotides align to TRBD1. CDR1 is SGHKS, CDR2 YYEKEE, per germline (reference sequence). There are 13 residues in the CDR3. V shed 4 bases and J 3 bases; nucleotides not matched to a gene: 3.

This rearrangement joins TRBV9 to TRBJ1-3; D call uncertain. CDR1 and CDR2 (germline): SGDLS, YYNGEE. V lost 6 bases to trimming and J lost 0 bases, with 13 bases between them. The CDR3 length is 15 residues. CDR3 nucleotide sequence: TGTGCCAGCAATCGGGATTTTGGCTCTGGAAACACCATATATTTT. Its protein is CASNRDFGSGNTIYF.

This rearrangement joins TRBV28 to TRBJ1-6, with D possibly TRBD1 on 6 matching bases. Trimming removed 6 bases from V and 8 bases from J, with 17 bases in between. This CDR3 is built from 15 residues. Germline CDR1 is MDHEN and CDR2 is SYDVKM. This CDR3 reads CASSPAGDVYSPLHF. DNA of the CDR3: TGTGCCAGCAGCCCTGCAGGGGATGTATATTCACCCCTCCACTTT.

The V gene is TRBV24-1, the J gene TRBJ1-1, with D possibly TRBD1 on 6 matching bases. CDR1 and CDR2 from the germline V gene are KGHDR and SFDVKD. CDR3 size: 13 residues. V gave up 8 bases and J gave up 1 base, with 10 bases separating them. CDR3 protein: CATTTGQNTEAFF. Here the CDR3 DNA reads TGTGCCACCACAACGGGACAGAACACTGAAGCTTTCTTT.

This chain links TRBV28 with TRBJ1-2; TRBD1 matches at 9 bases. This CDR3 has 13 amino acids. The junction had 8 bases not matched to a gene; V was cut back by 8 bases and J by 7 bases. Germline assignment: CDR1 MDHEN and CDR2 SYDVKM. The CDR3 is CASGRDRVGGYTF. In DNA form, the CDR3 reads TGTGCCAGCGGAAGGGACAGGGTAGGTGGCTACACCTTC.

The chain couples TRBV28 to TRBJ2-4; perhaps TRBD2 as D (7 bases). Germline assignment: CDR1 MDHEN and CDR2 SYDVKM. V shed 3 bases and J shed 4 bases, with 16 bases lying between them. CDR3 size: 16 residues. This CDR3 reads CASSLAWRGGKNIQYF. CDR3 sequence (DNA): TGTGCCAGCAGTTTGGCCTGGAGGGGGGGAAAAAACATTCAGTACTTC.